This TCR beta chain stems from a study of cytomegalovirus exposure and HLA in healthy donors. This clone turned up a few times. It was with 60 Vbeta and 13 Jbeta primers that the PCR ran. Clones were sequenced by immunoSEQ multiplex PCR, and TCRdb holds only the in-frame ones, with some missing. The table lists tens of thousands of clones, around 75% of them singletons. This clonotype originated in a man aged 40-50 years in good health and CMV-seronegative. Sequenced input: PBMCs.

CDR3 sequence: CASRYGTGAYEQYF. CDR3 bases: TGTGCCAGCAGGTACGGGACAGGGGCCTACGAGCAGTACTTC. The chain has TRBV6-1 and TRBJ2-7; the match to TRBD1 covers 10 bases. J gave up 2 bases and V 6 bases, and 4 bases lay outside the gene matches. This CDR3 spans 14 amino acids. Germline loops: CDR1 MNHNS, CDR2 SASEGT.